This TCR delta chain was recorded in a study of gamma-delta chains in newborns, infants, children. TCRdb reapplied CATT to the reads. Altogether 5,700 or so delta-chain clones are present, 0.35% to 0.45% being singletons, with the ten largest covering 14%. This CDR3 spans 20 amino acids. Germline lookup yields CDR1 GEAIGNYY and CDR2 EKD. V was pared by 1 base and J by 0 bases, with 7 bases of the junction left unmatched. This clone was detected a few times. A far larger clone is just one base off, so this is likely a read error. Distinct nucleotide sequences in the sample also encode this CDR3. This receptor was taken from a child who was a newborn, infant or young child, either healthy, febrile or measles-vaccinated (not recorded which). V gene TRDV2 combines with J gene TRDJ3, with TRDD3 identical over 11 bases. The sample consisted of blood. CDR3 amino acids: CACDTVLGDNSSWDTRQMFF. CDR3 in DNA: TGTGCCTGTGACACTGTACTGGGGGATAATAGCTCCTGGGACACCCGACAGATGTTTTTC.